This entry concerns a single T cell receptor beta chain. In the authors' methods: Nucleated cell number was recorded as an estimate derived from reference gene primer amplification. Data came from immunoSEQ multiplex PCR; TCRdb stores just in-frame clones and leaves some out. The DNA was the basis for D and trimming; V, J and clone size are from that table. There are 200,000 to 250,000 clones in the sample; just over 85% occur only once, and around 2% lies in the top ten. V was pared by 8 bases and J by 3 bases, with 13 bases between. This CDR3 is built from 13 residues. Germline V CDR1 and CDR2: WNHNN, SYGVQD (reference sequence). This sample was included in a study of blood T cell repertoires in COVID-19. On the study more broadly: The United States, Italy and Spain were the sources of the acute and convalescent COVID-19 samples. From T cells, B-cell-depleted T cells, or PBMCs came the material, which was cDNA or gDNA.

The receptor was isolated from a man under 40 who had recovered from COVID-19. The chain uses TRBV10-1 and TRBJ1-1; perhaps TRBD1 as D (5 bases). Sample: peripheral blood. The CDR3 DNA sequence: TGCGCCAGCTCCGGGGGGGTCGACACTGAAGCTTTCTTT. Translated: CASSGGVDTEAFF.